This T cell receptor beta chain emerged from a study of beta chain features in type 1 diabetes. Study results and limitations: VDJ junctions from patients with type 1 diabetes contained fewer insertions and more deletions. Among all four CD4+ subsets, Type 1 diabetes patients had TCRB CDR3s that were moderately but significantly shorter.

Germline lookup yields CDR1 SGDLS and CDR2 YYNGEE. With V trimmed by 0 bases and J by 0 bases, 8 bases remained unmatched. The length of the CDR3 is 17 residues. This clone was counted a few times. Its specificity is not known. Of the isolated RNA, all was reverse transcribed, and so the sequenced material was expressed TCRB transcripts. Here immunoSEQ multiplex PCR was the method, and the copy in TCRdb shows in-frame clones only, minus some. The sample lists approximately 360,000 clones; about 12% were seen once. The chain has TRBV9 and TRBJ2-7, with 8 bases fitting TRBD2. Sequenced input: naive CD4+ T cells from blood. The receptor was isolated from a woman between 18 and 29 years old with type 1 diabetes. The DNA of the CDR3 is TGTGCCAGCAGCGTAGTAGAGGGACTAGTCCCCTCCTACGAGCAGTACTTC. Protein sequence: CASSVVEGLVPSYEQYF.